The next 31 T cell receptor beta chains were all read from a single sample in a study of T-cell memory formation after mild COVID-19. One entry per CDR3 protein results from TCRdb running MiXCR on the 5' RACE reads. The table lists 500,000 to 550,000 distinct CDR3 sequences, around 20% of them singletons, with about 12% in the top ten. The sample comprised PBMCs or a T cell subset sorted from them (not recorded which). Source of these receptors: an adult woman who had mild COVID-19 (a few samples of this study predate the infection). Cell type and time point are not known.

This clonotype was seen a few times. At one end, the junction sequence differs from germline, possibly due to a read error. The chain combines TRBV9 with TRBJ2-1; D gene uncertain. This CDR3 region has 13 residues. Germline CDR1 SGDLS, CDR2 YYNGEE. CDR3 protein: CASSVQDGPVKLF. CDR3 DNA: TGTGCCAGCAGCGTCCAGGACGGCCCCGTGAAGCTCTTC.

In its sample, this clonotype was seen a few times. V is TRBV6-5 and J is TRBJ2-1, with 12 bases lining up with TRBD2. This CDR3 has 16 residues. CDR1 is MNHEY and CDR2 is SVGAGI in the germline V gene. V gave up 6 bases and J gave up 4 bases; unmatched junction bases: 7. The CDR3 region is CASRTSGGAGYNEQFF. The CDR3 DNA reads as TGTGCCAGCAGGACTAGCGGGGGTGCCGGGTACAATGAGCAGTTCTTC.

This clonotype occurred many times. This chain joins TRBV5-1 and TRBJ2-1, with 11 bases aligning to TRBD1. The CDR3 consists of 13 residues. V trimming: 4 bases; J trimming: 12 bases; junction bases outside the gene matches: 6. CDR1 and CDR2 from the germline V gene are SGHRS and YFSETQ. CDR3 sequence (DNA): TGCGCCAGCAGCGCGGGACAGGGGGTTCGGCAGTTCTTC. Protein: CASSAGQGVRQFF.

V and J are TRBV6-5 and TRBJ2-7, with 7 bases lining up with TRBD1. The CDR3 consists of 16 residues. Looked up from germline, CDR1 is MNHEY and CDR2 is SVGAGI. Germline trimming cut 5 bases from V and 0 bases from J; bases unmatched to any gene: 10. CDR3 DNA: TGTGCCAGCAGTCACCTACCCGGGACAGTCTCCTACGAGCAGTACTTC. It encodes CASSHLPGTVSYEQYF.

There are many counts of this clonotype. This chain links TRBV7-2 with TRBJ2-4; weak D call: TRBD2 (6 bases). The CDR3 has 12 amino acids. Germline values: CDR1 SGHTA, CDR2 FQGNSA. The V end was cut by 5 bases, the J end by 15 bases, with 17 bases between. In nucleotides, the CDR3 is TGTGCCAGCAGCCCGATTGGGGGGAATCCGTACTTC. Its protein is CASSPIGGNPYF. The variable domain in full, with the rest retrieved from reference TRBV7-2 and TRBJ2-4, is GAGVSQSPSNKVTEKGKDVELRCDPISGHTALYWYRQSLGQGLEFLIYFQGNSAPDKSGLPSDRFSAERTGGSVSTLTIQRTQQEDSAVYLCASSPIGGNPYFGAGTRLSVL.

The chain carries TRBV12-3 or TRBV12-4 and TRBJ1-5, with 9 bases lining up with TRBD1. The CDR3 totals 15 residues. Trimming took 6 bases from V and 4 from J; bases not matched to a gene: 7. Here the CDR3 DNA reads TGTGCCAGCAGGTTATCGGGACAGGGAAATCAGCCCCAGCATTTT. Its protein is CASRLSGQGNQPQHF.

V is TRBV30 and J is TRBJ1-4, with D possibly matching TRBD1 (5 bases). The CDR3 is made up of 15 amino acids. In germline, CDR1 is GTSNPN, CDR2 SVGIG (reference sequence). V lost 0 bases and J lost 3, with 11 bases in between. CDR3 sequence reads: CAWSVLRVANEKLFF. DNA of the CDR3: TGTGCCTGGAGTGTACTCAGGGTGGCTAATGAAAAACTGTTTTTT. The full variable domain, with the rest looked up from reference TRBV30 and TRBJ1-4, is SQTIHQWPATLVQPVGSPLSLECTVEGTSNPNLYWYRQAAGRGLQLLFYSVGIGQISSEVPQNLSASRPQDRQFILSSKKLLLSDSGFYLCAWSVLRVANEKLFFGSGTQLSVL.

The rearrangement uses TRBV4-1 and TRBJ2-3, with 10 bases lining up with TRBD2. Losses at the gene ends were 4 bases for V and 3 bases for J; bases not matched to a gene: 13. The CDR3 is made up of 18 amino acids. CDR1 and CDR2 from the germline V gene are MGHRA and YSYEKL. The CDR3 loop is CASSRNSGGFGLTDTQYF. Here the CDR3 DNA reads TGCGCCAGCAGCCGGAATAGCGGGGGGTTTGGTTTAACAGATACGCAGTATTTT.

This clonotype was detected once. The CDR3 DNA is TGTGCCAGCAGTCACGGGGCCGAGGGAGAGACCCAGTACTTC. Protein: CASSHGAEGETQYF. The chain recombines TRBV27 with TRBJ2-5; either TRBD1 or TRBD2 may fit D (5 bases each). This CDR3 is built from 14 residues. Germline V CDR1 and CDR2: MNHEY, SMNVEV (reference sequence). Trimming removed 5 bases at V and 4 bases at J, with 14 bases between.

The chain carries TRBV29-1 and TRBJ2-3, with D possibly being TRBD2 (5 bases). CDR1 and CDR2 (germline): SQVTM, ANQGSEA. The CDR3 consists of 14 residues. V gave up 4 bases and J gave up 0 bases, with 11 bases separating them. In nucleotides, the CDR3 is TGCAGCGTTGGGGAGATTAGCAGCACAGATACGCAGTATTTT. Translation: CSVGEISSTDTQYF.

The V call is TRBV11-3, the J call TRBJ2-1, with 7 bases identical to TRBD2. This CDR3 region has 20 residues. Germline values: CDR1 SGHNT, CDR2 YENEEA. V lost 2 bases, J lost 0 bases, and 16 bases stayed unmatched. DNA for the CDR3: TGTGCCAGCAGCTTAAACAGGCTAGCGGCGCGATCTCTCTCCTACAATGAGCAGTTCTTC. As protein: CASSLNRLAARSLSYNEQFF.

This clonotype was counted only a few times. The V call is TRBV20-1, the J call TRBJ1-5; 7 nucleotides match TRBD1. The CDR3 contains 14 residues. The V segment lost 1 base and the J segment 3 bases; nucleotides outside the gene matches: 3. Germline V gene data show CDR1 as DFQATT and CDR2 as SNEGSKA (reference sequence). CDR3 sequence: CSARGDRNNQPQHF. DNA for the CDR3: TGCAGTGCTAGAGGGGACAGAAACAATCAGCCCCAGCATTTT.

This clonotype was counted ten times or more. This chain links TRBV12-3 or TRBV12-4 with TRBJ2-1; 8 bases map to TRBD2. Germline trimming cut 5 bases from V and 1 base from J; bases unmatched to any gene: 7. The CDR3 has 16 residues. The CDR3 protein is CASSRSGATSYNEQFF. The DNA for the CDR3 is TGTGCCAGCAGTCGTAGCGGGGCCACTTCCTACAATGAGCAGTTCTTC.

Worth noting for this clonotype: One end of the junction does not line up with germline, which may come from a read error. CDR3 in DNA: TGTGCCACCAGTCATTTGCGGGACGGTGACGAGGACTATGGCTACACCTTC. Its translation: CATSHLRDGDEDYGYTF. V and J are TRBV24-1 and TRBJ1-2, with TRBD1 as a possible D gene (5 bases). Germline CDR1 is KGHDR and CDR2 is SFDVKD. CDR3 length: 17 amino acids.

This clonotype was seen more than once but under ten times. The chain carries TRBV4-1 and TRBJ1-6; 7 bases map to TRBD1. This CDR3 has 15 amino acids. Germline V lookup: CDR1 MGHRA, CDR2 YSYEKL. With 1 base clipped from V and 7 bases from J, the junction kept 4 bases outside the gene matches. CDR3 region: CASSQGQGGNSPLHF. CDR3 in DNA: TGCGCCAGCAGCCAAGGACAGGGAGGAAATTCACCCCTCCACTTT.

The chain uses TRBV5-1 and TRBJ1-1; maybe TRBD1 (5 bases). V lost 0 bases to trimming and J lost 3 bases, with 9 bases between them. Germline V gives CDR1 SGHRS, CDR2 YFSETQ. This CDR3 spans 14 amino acids. For the CDR3, the DNA is TGCGCCAGCAGCTTGGGGCGGGACGACACTGAAGCTTTCTTT. Residues: CASSLGRDDTEAFF.

The chain recombines TRBV4-2 with TRBJ2-1; D call uncertain. Deletions cut 0 bases from V and 9 bases from J, with 12 bases between. This CDR3 is built from 14 residues. Germline CDR1 LGHNA, CDR2 YNFKEQ. The CDR3, as DNA: TGTGCCAGCAGCCAAGATCGGTTGACCTTTGAGCAGTTCTTC. As protein: CASSQDRLTFEQFF.

The chain uses TRBV9 and TRBJ2-7; 11 nucleotides align to TRBD1. V was pared by 3 bases and J by 5 bases, with 7 bases of the junction left unmatched. CDR3 length: 15 amino acids. CDR1 is SGDLS, CDR2 YYNGEE, per germline. CDR3 in amino acids: CASSAGTGGYHEQYF. The DNA for the CDR3 is TGTGCCAGCAGCGCCGGGACAGGGGGTTATCACGAGCAGTACTTC.

V and J are TRBV7-9 and TRBJ1-5; D remains ambiguous. Germline lookup yields CDR1 SEHNR and CDR2 FQNEAQ (reference sequence). This CDR3 spans 14 amino acids. V gave up 4 bases and J gave up 9 bases, with 16 bases separating them. The CDR3 DNA sequence: TGTGCCAGCAGCTCGGGCGCAACCCGCGGGCCCCAGCATTTT. This gives the protein CASSSGATRGPQHF.

This sequence joins TRBV7-9 and TRBJ2-3; 8 bases agree with TRBD1. J lost 0 bases, V lost 4 bases, and 0 bases had no gene match. CDR3 length: 14 amino acids. Germline V CDR1 and CDR2: SEHNR, FQNEAQ (reference sequence). Here the CDR3 reads CASSWDRSTDTQYF. The CDR3 DNA reads TGTGCCAGCAGCTGGGACAGGAGCACAGATACGCAGTATTTT.

The rearrangement uses TRBV27 and TRBJ2-7; D is possibly TRBD2 (6 bases). The germline V gene encodes CDR1 MNHEY and CDR2 SMNVEV (reference sequence). V lost 3 bases and J lost 4, with 10 bases in between. The CDR3 extends over 13 amino acids. For the CDR3, the DNA is TGTGCCAGCAGTTTGGTGCGGGGTTACGAGCAGTACTTC. Protein product: CASSLVRGYEQYF.

The V call is TRBV18, the J call TRBJ1-4, with D unclear. Per the germline V gene, CDR1 is KGHSH and CDR2 is LQKENI. V dropped 3 bases and J dropped 7 bases, with 12 bases sitting between them. The CDR3 sequence is 14 residues long. CDR3 DNA sequence: TGTGCCAGCTCACCGGCTTCCTGGGGTGAAAAACTGTTTTTT. Amino acid sequence: CASSPASWGEKLFF. Variable domain in full (rest from reference TRBV18 and TRBJ1-4): NAGVMQNPRHLVRRRGQEARLRCSPMKGHSHVYWYRQLPEEGLKFMVYLQKENIIDESGMPKERFSAEFPKEGPSILRIQQVVRGDSAAYFCASSPASWGEKLFFGSGTQLSVL.

This clonotype was recorded many times. The chain has TRBV4-1 and TRBJ2-7; D unclear. Per germline, CDR1 MGHRA and CDR2 YSYEKL. Trimming pared 3 bases from V and 2 bases from J, leaving 20 bases between. This CDR3 has 17 amino acids. Here the CDR3 DNA reads TGCGCCAGCAGCCAGGGTTCCCTAGGGCAGGATCCCTACGAGCAGTACTTC. This codes for CASSQGSLGQDPYEQYF.

The chain is built from TRBV7-2 and TRBJ2-5, with 10 bases fitting TRBD2. Germline CDR1 and CDR2: SGHTA and FQGNSA. V lost 1 base, J lost 1 base, and 12 bases stayed unmatched. The CDR3 consists of 19 residues. CDR3 sequence reads: CASSLEGLAGAGVQETQYF. The CDR3 DNA sequence: TGTGCCAGCAGCTTAGAGGGGCTAGCGGGGGCCGGGGTCCAAGAGACCCAGTACTTC.

V and J are TRBV9 and TRBJ1-5; TRBD1 aligns across 7 bases. Germline V gives CDR1 SGDLS, CDR2 YYNGEE. V shed 0 bases and J 3 bases; nucleotides not matched to a gene: 3. The length of the CDR3 is 15 residues. The CDR3 DNA is TGTGCCAGCAGCGTAGAGGGGGCCAACAATCAGCCCCAGCATTTT. Translation gives CASSVEGANNQPQHF.

The chain has TRBV15 and TRBJ2-7, with D hard to call. This CDR3 has 17 amino acids. Between the trimmed V and J ends, which lost 0 bases and 4 bases, there was a span of 19 bases. The V gene's germline CDR1 is LNHNV and CDR2 YYDKDF (reference sequence). The chain's CDR3 is CATSRDPPGDGVYEQYF. In DNA, the CDR3 is TGTGCCACCAGCAGAGATCCGCCGGGTGATGGAGTTTACGAGCAGTACTTC. The full variable domain, its missing parts supplied by reference TRBV15 and TRBJ2-7, is DAMVIQNPRYQVTQFGKPVTLSCSQTLNHNVMYWYQQKSSQAPKLLFHYYDKDFNNEADTPDNFQSRRPNTSFCFLDIRSPGLGDTAMYLCATSRDPPGDGVYEQYFGPGTRLTVT.

This clonotype has just a few counts. V and J are TRBV11-2 and TRBJ2-7; 9 bases agree with TRBD2. Germline CDR1 reads SGHAT; CDR2 reads FQNNGV. V gave up 5 bases and J gave up 3 bases; unmatched junction bases: 5. CDR3 length equals 14 residues. The CDR3 coding sequence is TGTGCCAGCAGCCTAGCGGGAACCCACTACGAGCAGTACTTC. This sequence encodes CASSLAGTHYEQYF.

The chain couples TRBV14 to TRBJ2-1; D is perhaps TRBD2 (5 bases). CDR1 SGHDN and CDR2 FVKESK come from the germline V gene. The ends were cut back, 4 bases at V and 3 bases at J, with 16 bases in the middle. The CDR3 sequence is 16 residues long. The CDR3 DNA sequence: TGTGCCAGCAGCCGTCTGGGGAGCACTAACTACAATGAGCAGTTCTTC. Its translation is CASSRLGSTNYNEQFF.

The rearrangement uses TRBV27 and TRBJ2-1, with 7 bases identical to TRBD1. The germline gives CDR1 MNHEY, CDR2 SMNVEV (reference sequence). V dropped 6 bases and J dropped 4; count of bases not matched to a gene: 6. There are 14 residues in the CDR3. CDR3 loop: CASSRNRGYNEQFF. Written as DNA, the CDR3 is TGTGCCAGCAGCCGAAACAGGGGATACAATGAGCAGTTCTTC.

The chain joins TRBV14 to TRBJ2-2, with D maybe TRBD2 (6 bases). Germline CDR1 reads SGHDN; CDR2 reads FVKESK. V lost 1 base and J lost 7, with 10 bases in between. The CDR3 spans 14 residues. CDR3 DNA sequence: TGTGCCAGCAGCCAAGGCCGGGAGCACGGGGAGCTGTTTTTT. This encodes CASSQGREHGELFF.

V is TRBV4-1 and J is TRBJ1-5; no firm D call. Trimming shortened V by 1 base and J by 4 bases, and 8 bases separated the two germline ends. The CDR3 has 14 residues. Looked up from germline, CDR1 is MGHRA and CDR2 is YSYEKL. As DNA, the CDR3 is TGCGCCAGCAGCCAAGGCTCCTTAAATCAGCCCCAGCATTTT. It encodes CASSQGSLNQPQHF.